These T cell receptor beta chains were read from a single sample in a study of blood T cell repertoires in COVID-19. TCRdb keeps only in-frame clones here, not all; method: immunoSEQ multiplex PCR. The profile covers about 150,000 clones, with approximately 80% appearing a single time and 29% taken by the ten largest. The sequenced sample consisted of peripheral blood. The receptor set was obtained from a woman aged 55 to 70 with acute or convalescent COVID-19. Each CDR3 is given with its conserved first and last residue.

v_gene	j_gene	len	CDR3aa
TRBV7-9	TRBJ1-5	13	CASSGQLNQPQHF
TRBV5-6	TRBJ1-1	16	CASSHYGTGGNTEAFF
TRBV20-1	TRBJ1-4	15	CSASPWEYRGEKLFF
TRBV30	TRBJ2-7	15	CAWRGKGSGDYEQYF
TRBV12-3/TRBV12-4	TRBJ2-2	13	CASSFSSTGELFF
TRBV6-6	TRBJ1-5	14	CASSYRQSNQPQHF
TRBV27	TRBJ1-2	14	CASSLSRTGYGYTF
TRBV5-1	TRBJ2-2	16	CASSSIGGGDTGELFF
TRBV24-1	TRBJ1-2	16	CATSGRGRDSIYGYTF
TRBV14	TRBJ1-4	18	CASSQGGAGRIVDEKLFF
TRBV2	TRBJ2-3	14	CASSDAGFTDTQYF
TRBV20-1	TRBJ2-3	14	CSASYGGNTDTQYF
TRBV6-6	TRBJ2-1	15	CASTPRRQGSNEQFF
TRBV9	TRBJ1-5	16	CASSVGGDRINQPQHF
TRBV28	TRBJ1-2	14	CASSSGQEDYGYTF
TRBV5-1	TRBJ2-2	16	CASRNLTGGHTGELFF
TRBV5-1	TRBJ1-2	14	CASSGEAAGYGYTF
TRBV30	TRBJ1-6	16	CAWAYRVRGRDSPLHF
TRBV6-5	TRBJ2-7	16	CASSYRLGQGSYEQYF
TRBV7-9	TRBJ2-7	13	CASSPDSQYEQYF
TRBV2	TRBJ2-7	14	CASSPRTGGGEQYF
TRBV4-2	TRBJ1-2	17	CASSQDSRAGDTYGYTF
TRBV10-3	TRBJ1-1	14	CAISVAGQATEAFF
TRBV5-6	TRBJ2-7	15	CASSLAASGTYEQYF
TRBV5-1	TRBJ1-3	14	CASSDRASGNTIYF
TRBV5-1	TRBJ1-5	15	CASRADIRDGQPQHF
TRBV30	TRBJ2-6	17	CAWSGNRGLTGANVLTF
TRBV2	TRBJ2-1	16	CASSRRGQGPGYGQFF
TRBV18	TRBJ1-5	18	CASSPSAGRTRGYQPQHF
TRBV7-2	TRBJ1-5	17	CASSLTGTGPNGQPQHF
TRBV3-1/TRBV3-2	TRBJ1-2	14	CASSQDSQASRYTF
TRBV6-4	TRBJ1-1	13	CASKESRNTEAFF
TRBV5-1	TRBJ1-6	16	CASSLDRAMLNSPLHF
TRBV11-2	TRBJ1-6	13	CATRGQGNSPLHF
TRBV7-8	TRBJ1-1	16	CASSARTGLSQKGAFF
TRBV30	TRBJ2-7	11	CAWSVRDEQYF
TRBV6-5	TRBJ1-1	15	CASSSLDRLNTEAFF
TRBV4-2	TRBJ1-6	16	CASSRETGGVRSPLHF
TRBV7-9	TRBJ1-4	15	CASSTEGSGNEKLFF
TRBV7-9	TRBJ1-2	11	CASSSDYGYTF
TRBV19	TRBJ1-2	14	CASSTTGYGGGYTF
TRBV19	TRBJ2-3	14	CASSIGLARDTQYF
TRBV5-1	TRBJ2-3	17	CASSAASGGENTDTQYF
TRBV30	TRBJ1-1	13	CALRRGTLTEAFF
TRBV6-5	TRBJ1-1	13	CASIGRGNTEAFF
TRBV27	TRBJ1-2	13	CASSLWGDYGYTF
TRBV7-9	TRBJ1-2	11	CASSLEEGCTF